The 21 T cell receptor beta chains in this list originate from one sample, sequenced in a study of cytomegalovirus exposure and HLA in healthy donors. PCR primers comprised 60 Vbeta and 13 Jbeta primers. Libraries were prepared by immunoSEQ multiplex PCR; TCRdb keeps only in-frame clonotypes and omits some of them. The top ten hold approximately 2% of the sample, which has about 100,000 clones, 65% to 75% seen once. The specimen sequenced was PBMCs. All receptors derive from a woman aged 40-49 years in good health and CMV-seronegative.

As for this clone: Relative to the germline gene, one junction end is altered; a read error may explain this. The chain combines TRBV7-9 with TRBJ2-7; possibly TRBD2 for D (6 bases). From germline, CDR1 is SEHNR and CDR2 FQNEAQ (reference sequence). The CDR3 loop spans 13 amino acids. DNA for the CDR3: TGTTCCAGCAGGAAGGTCCAGGGAGGCGAGCAGTACTTC. Protein product: CSSRKVQGGEQYF.

The V call is TRBV28, the J call TRBJ1-1, with 7 bases lining up with TRBD1. The CDR3 has 15 amino acids. The J segment lost 0 bases and the V segment lost 10 bases, leaving 11 bases of the junction unmatched. Germline V lookup: CDR1 MDHEN, CDR2 SYDVKM. The CDR3, as DNA: TGTGCCACCAAGGGGACAGATAAACTGAACACTGAAGCTTTCTTT. Encoded protein: CATKGTDKLNTEAFF.

V usage is TRBV7-3 and J usage is TRBJ2-2, with 11 nucleotides matching TRBD2. This CDR3 is 16 amino acids long. The trim removed 3 bases at V and 4 bases at J, leaving 4 bases unmatched. Germline loops: CDR1 SGHTA, CDR2 FQGTGA. CDR3 region: CASSFYLAGGTGELFF. DNA of the CDR3: TGTGCCAGCAGCTTTTACCTAGCGGGAGGCACCGGGGAGCTGTTTTTT. Filled out from reference TRBV7-3 and TRBJ2-2, the complete variable domain reads GAGVSQTPSNKVTEKGKYVELRCDPISGHTALYWYRQSLGQGPEFLIYFQGTGAADDSGLPNDRFFAVRPEGSVSTLKIQRTERGDSAVYLCASSFYLAGGTGELFFGEGSRLTVL.

V is TRBV18 and J is TRBJ2-7; 9 positions match TRBD1. This CDR3 is built from 14 residues. CDR1 KGHSH and CDR2 LQKENI come from the germline V gene. Losses at the gene ends were 3 bases for V and 5 bases for J; bases not matched to a gene: 5. The DNA of the CDR3 is TGTGCCAGCTCACCCCGGGACAGGGAGAACGAGCAGTACTTC. It yields the protein CASSPRDRENEQYF.

The V and J genes are TRBV4-1 and TRBJ2-5; no clear D gene. Trimming stripped 5 bases from V and 1 base from J, with 11 bases between. The CDR3 covers 14 residues. Germline values: CDR1 MGHRA, CDR2 YSYEKL. CDR3 residues: CASSSYSFQETQYF. The CDR3, as DNA: TGCGCCAGCAGCTCCTATAGCTTCCAAGAGACCCAGTACTTC.

The chain uses TRBV7-8 and TRBJ1-1; D gene ambiguous. The V gene's germline CDR1 is SGHVS and CDR2 FQNEAQ. V dropped 2 bases and J dropped 0 bases, with 16 bases sitting between them. The CDR3 has 17 residues. The CDR3, as DNA: TGTGCCAGCAGCTTAACGGTTCCGGTCCCCATGAACACTGAAGCTTTCTTT. As protein: CASSLTVPVPMNTEAFF.

This clone was detected only a few times. The chain joins TRBV18 to TRBJ2-7, with D tentatively TRBD1 (5 bases). The CDR3 totals 13 residues. Germline V gene data show CDR1 as KGHSH and CDR2 as LQKENI. V was clipped by 5 bases and J by 4 bases, with 12 bases between them. Written as DNA, the CDR3 is TGTGCCAGCTCAAGGGGCCTAGGATACGAGCAGTACTTC. It codes for CASSRGLGYEQYF.

This clone is a singleton in its sample. The rearrangement joins TRBV7-2 to TRBJ1-2; 7 nucleotides line up with TRBD1. Trimming removed 4 bases from V and 8 bases from J; junction bases left unmatched: 10. This CDR3 region has 14 residues. CDR1 SGHTA and CDR2 FQGNSA come from the germline V gene. The CDR3 reads CASSSPTNRGGYTF. CDR3 DNA sequence: TGTGCCAGCAGCTCACCAACCAACAGGGGCGGCTACACCTTC.

The rearrangement links TRBV11-3 to TRBJ1-1; D gene unclear. Germline V gene data show CDR1 as SGHNT and CDR2 as YENEEA. The CDR3 runs 12 residues. V gave up 11 bases and J gave up 1 base, with 11 bases separating them. CDR3 bases: TGTGCCGCCCAAGCACGGAACACTGAAGCTTTCTTT. As protein: CAAQARNTEAFF. The full variable domain, rest sourced from reference TRBV11-3 and TRBJ1-1, is EAGVVQSPRYKIIEKKQPVAFWCNPISGHNTLYWYLQNLGQGPELLIRYENEEAVDDSQLPKDRFSAERLKGVDSTLKIQPAELGDSAVYLCAAQARNTEAFFGQGTRLTVV.

This clone has more than one count but fewer than ten. This chain uses TRBV25-1 with TRBJ2-5; no firm D call. Germline V gene sequence: CDR1 MGHDK, CDR2 SYGVNS. CDR3 size: 13 residues. V was trimmed by 3 bases and J by 4 bases, leaving 9 bases between them. CDR3 DNA: TGTGCCAGCAGTGATTGGGCGCGAGAGACCCAGTACTTC. As protein: CASSDWARETQYF. Full variable domain (outside the CDR3, taken from reference TRBV25-1 and TRBJ2-5): EADIYQTPRYLVIGTGKKITLECSQTMGHDKMYWYQQDPGMELHLIHYSYGVNSTEKGDLSSESTVSRIRTEHFPLTLESARPSHTSQYLCASSDWARETQYFGPGTRLLVL.

This chain uses TRBV7-9 with TRBJ2-7; the match to TRBD2 covers 10 bases. This CDR3 is 16 amino acids long. CDR1 and CDR2 from the germline V gene are SEHNR and FQNEAQ (reference sequence). V lost 2 bases, J lost 3 bases, and 7 bases stayed unmatched. Written as DNA, the CDR3 is TGTGCCAGCAGCTTAAGTCTGGGACTAGCGCGCTACGAGCAGTACTTC. Translating it yields CASSLSLGLARYEQYF.

V usage is TRBV6-4 and J usage is TRBJ2-7; 12 bases agree with TRBD2. Germline V CDR1 and CDR2: MRHNA, SNTAGT. The CDR3 is 14 residues long. V lost 6 bases to trimming and J lost 3 bases; unmatched junction nucleotides: 3. CDR3: CASRLAGGSYEQYF. As DNA, the CDR3 is TGTGCCAGCAGGCTAGCGGGAGGGAGCTACGAGCAGTACTTC.

The chain carries TRBV18 and TRBJ2-2; D uncertain. Germline V lookup: CDR1 KGHSH, CDR2 LQKENI. The length of the CDR3 is 14 residues. V was shortened by 0 bases and J by 0 bases, with 2 bases between the two germline ends. CDR3 sequence (DNA): TGTGCCAGCTCACCACCTACGAACACCGGGGAGCTGTTTTTT. Translation gives CASSPPTNTGELFF.

The chain uses TRBV7-8 and TRBJ2-7; no clear D gene. The CDR3 sequence is 13 residues long. The V end was cut by 4 bases, the J end by 0 bases, with 7 bases between. CDR1 is SGHVS and CDR2 is FQNEAQ in the germline V gene. The CDR3 here is CASSSRFSYEQYF. CDR3 in DNA: TGTGCCAGCAGCTCTAGATTCTCCTACGAGCAGTACTTC.

There are a few counts of this clone. The V gene is TRBV6-1, the J gene TRBJ2-1; D remains ambiguous. The CDR3 totals 13 residues. The germline CDR1 and CDR2 sequences are MNHNS and SASEGT. The ends were cut back, 7 bases at V and 10 bases at J, with 17 bases in the middle. CDR3 amino acids: CASTPTEVGEQFF. In DNA, the CDR3 is TGTGCCAGCACCCCAACCGAGGTCGGCGAGCAGTTCTTC.

The J gene is TRBJ1-4, the V gene TRBV4-1; a possible D gene is TRBD1 (5 bases). Germline V gene lookup returns CDR1 MGHRA and CDR2 YSYEKL. Trimming stripped 0 bases from V and 7 bases from J, with 15 bases between. The CDR3 is made up of 16 amino acids. The CDR3 region is CASSQEWVQGGEKLFF. In DNA, the CDR3 is TGCGCCAGCAGCCAAGAGTGGGTCCAGGGAGGTGAAAAACTGTTTTTT.

J is TRBJ2-3 and V is TRBV4-2; D remains ambiguous. With 2 bases removed from V and 3 bases from J, the gap between germline ends came to 6 bases. This CDR3 region has 13 residues. Looked up from germline, CDR1 is LGHNA and CDR2 is YNFKEQ. In DNA, the CDR3 is TGTGCCAGCAGCCAATTCAGTACAGATACGCAGTATTTT. Translation gives CASSQFSTDTQYF.

The V call is TRBV7-3, the J call TRBJ2-5, with 10 positions matching TRBD2. V shed 3 bases, J shed 1 base, and the junction held 5 bases outside the gene matches. CDR3 size: 16 residues. CDR1 and CDR2 from the germline V gene are SGHTA and FQGTGA. The CDR3 loop is CASSFLAGAVQETQYF. DNA for the CDR3: TGTGCCAGCAGCTTTCTAGCGGGGGCCGTCCAAGAGACCCAGTACTTC.

The table lists this clone with a count of one. The chain couples TRBV9 to TRBJ2-3; 9 bases map to TRBD1. J lost 0 bases, V lost 0 bases, and 5 bases had no gene match. This CDR3 has 17 amino acids. Germline values: CDR1 SGDLS, CDR2 YYNGEE. CDR3 sequence reads: CASSVADRGSSTDTQYF. The CDR3 DNA reads as TGTGCCAGCAGCGTAGCGGACAGGGGTTCTAGCACAGATACGCAGTATTTT.

This rearrangement joins TRBV29-1 to TRBJ2-1; TRBD1 matches 9 bases. V was pared by 4 bases and J by 6 bases, with 13 bases of the junction left unmatched. Germline CDR1 reads SQVTM; CDR2 reads ANQGSEA. This CDR3 has 16 amino acids. The CDR3 DNA follows: TGCAGCGTTGTTCTCTGGAGTGGGGACAGGGTCAATGAGCAGTTCTTC. Encoded protein: CSVVLWSGDRVNEQFF.

V is TRBV7-3 and J is TRBJ2-7; no clear D. The V and J ends lost 2 bases and 3 bases respectively, with 14 bases between them. The CDR3 runs 15 residues. From germline, CDR1 is SGHTA and CDR2 FQGTGA. CDR3 sequence: CASSLVPGPFYEQYF. In DNA form, the CDR3 reads TGTGCCAGCAGCTTAGTTCCAGGCCCTTTCTACGAGCAGTACTTC. The full variable domain, in which reference TRBV7-3 and TRBJ2-7 provide the parts outside the CDR3, is GAGVSQTPSNKVTEKGKYVELRCDPISGHTALYWYRQSLGQGPEFLIYFQGTGAADDSGLPNDRFFAVRPEGSVSTLKIQRTERGDSAVYLCASSLVPGPFYEQYFGPGTRLTVT.